Following are 20 T cell receptor beta chains from one sample sequenced in a study of T cells in Graves' hyperthyroidism and ophthalmopathy. Amplified regions were TCR beta CDR3 sequences from RNA transcripts. Carried out on the TCR CDR3, a first-round RT-PCR used the HTBI primer set. Using its own MiXCR run on the multiplex PCR reads, TCRdb lists one record per CDR3 protein. The sample lists 600,000 or so distinct CDR3 sequences, roughly 16% occurring once. The source material was blood. The receptors were gathered from a woman in her thirties with Graves' hyperthyroidism.

This clonotype was found many times. The V gene is TRBV5-1, the J gene TRBJ1-5; 9 nucleotides align to TRBD1. The CDR3 consists of 18 residues. V lost 1 base, J lost 2 bases, and 10 bases stayed unmatched. Germline V lookup: CDR1 SGHRS, CDR2 YFSETQ. The CDR3 sequence: CASSLPSTGGAGNQPQHF. The CDR3 DNA reads TGCGCCAGCAGCTTGCCTTCAACAGGGGGCGCGGGCAATCAGCCCCAGCATTTT. Filled out from reference TRBV5-1 and TRBJ1-5, the complete variable domain reads KAGVTQTPRYLIKTRGQQVTLSCSPISGHRSVSWYQQTPGQGLQFLFEYFSETQRNKGNFPGRFSGRQFSNSRSEMNVSTLELGDSALYLCASSLPSTGGAGNQPQHFGDGTRLSIL.

This clonotype has a count of ten or more. The gene calls are TRBV28 and TRBJ1-5, with D unresolved. CDR3 length equals 14 residues. Trimming cost V 7 bases and J 0 bases, with 10 bases left between them. Germline CDR1 MDHEN, CDR2 SYDVKM. The CDR3 DNA follows: TGTGCCAGCATTTTCCCATCTAGCAATCAGCCCCAGCATTTT. It is translated as CASIFPSSNQPQHF.

As for this clonotype: The junction departs from germline at one end; a sequencing error may be responsible. The chain couples TRBV2 to TRBJ2-1; perhaps TRBD2 as D (6 bases). Germline V gene lookup returns CDR1 SNHLY and CDR2 FYNNEI. The CDR3 consists of 11 residues. CDR3: CATSAGREQFF. DNA for the CDR3: TGTGCCACCAGTGCGGGGCGGGAGCAGTTCTTC.

This clonotype was recorded a few times. The chain employs TRBV19 and TRBJ2-1, with 11 bases that match TRBD2. The CDR3 has 17 amino acids. V lost 8 bases and J lost 0; bases outside the gene matches: 9. The germline gives CDR1 LNHDA, CDR2 SQIVND (reference sequence). The CDR3 nucleotides are TGTGCCAGTTCCGGGACTAGCGGAAGGAGCTCCTACAATGAGCAGTTCTTC. Protein sequence: CASSGTSGRSSYNEQFF.

This clonotype turned up a few times. The chain employs TRBV7-9 and TRBJ2-3; D gene ambiguous. The CDR3 has 15 amino acids. Trimming cost V 2 bases and J 2 bases, with 11 bases left between them. From germline, CDR1 is SEHNR and CDR2 FQNEAQ (reference sequence). The CDR3 loop reads CASSLSYTLTDTQYF. CDR3 nucleotide sequence: TGTGCCAGCAGCTTATCTTATACCCTCACAGATACGCAGTATTTT.

In this sample, this clonotype turned up a few times. This sequence joins TRBV7-3 and TRBJ2-1; 10 nucleotides agree with TRBD2. The CDR3 has 14 residues. The J segment lost 11 bases and the V segment lost 5 bases, leaving 9 bases of the junction unmatched. Germline loops: CDR1 SGHTA, CDR2 FQGTGA. The CDR3 reads CASSPAGGPGKQFF. The CDR3 DNA reads as TGTGCCAGCAGCCCAGCGGGAGGGCCGGGAAAGCAGTTCTTC.

This clonotype was seen many times. The V gene is TRBV27, the J gene TRBJ2-3; D remains unclear. Per the germline V gene, CDR1 is MNHEY and CDR2 is SMNVEV (reference sequence). The CDR3 has 15 residues. V shed 7 bases and J shed 0 bases, with 14 bases lying between them. The CDR3 DNA reads as TGTGCCAGCAACCGTGGAGTCTCTAGCACAGATACGCAGTATTTT. Translated, it gives CASNRGVSSTDTQYF.

Many counts were recorded for this clonotype. The CDR3 region is CASSFDGLSTDTQYF. CDR3 bases: TGTGCCAGCAGCTTCGACGGACTAAGCACAGATACGCAGTATTTT. The rearrangement links TRBV7-3 to TRBJ2-3, with D possibly being TRBD2 (6 bases). The CDR3 runs 15 residues. Germline CDR1 SGHTA, CDR2 FQGTGA. Between the trimmed V and J ends, which lost 3 bases and 0 bases, there was a span of 10 bases.

This clonotype appeared many times. The chain joins TRBV7-8 to TRBJ2-3, with 10 bases matching TRBD2. The length of the CDR3 is 15 residues. Losses at the gene ends were 0 bases for V and 6 bases for J; bases not matched to a gene: 3. The germline gives CDR1 SGHVS, CDR2 FQNEAQ. The CDR3 here is CASSLASSGSDTQYF. CDR3 DNA sequence: TGTGCCAGCAGCTTAGCCTCTAGCGGGAGTGATACGCAGTATTTT.

This clonotype has more than one count but fewer than ten. J is TRBJ1-2 and V is TRBV19; D is perhaps TRBD1 (6 bases). CDR1 LNHDA and CDR2 SQIVND come from the germline V gene (reference sequence). This CDR3 spans 14 amino acids. Trimming removed 5 bases from V and 5 bases from J, with 15 bases in between. For the CDR3, the DNA is TGTGCCAGTAGTCCTGACGGGGGCCGATATGGCTACACCTTC. This sequence encodes CASSPDGGRYGYTF.

The CDR3: CASSLVSGRAKYEQFF. DNA of the CDR3: TGTGCCAGCAGTTTAGTTAGCGGGAGGGCCAAGTATGAGCAGTTCTTC. The V and J genes are TRBV28 and TRBJ2-1; TRBD2 matches 11 bases. The CDR3 is made up of 16 amino acids. The germline V gene has CDR1 MDHEN and CDR2 SYDVKM. V lost 2 bases, J lost 8 bases, and 8 bases stayed unmatched.

Many counts were recorded for this clonotype. The rearrangement links TRBV6-1 to TRBJ1-1, with D uncertain. Trimming stripped 5 bases from V and 4 bases from J, with 5 bases between. The CDR3 is 11 residues long. Germline-derived CDR1 and CDR2 are MNHNS and SASEGT. CDR3 coding DNA: TGTGCCAGCAGTTCTGTCACTGAAGCTTTCTTT. This encodes CASSSVTEAFF.

This clonotype came up many times. The chain has TRBV5-1 and TRBJ2-3; D may correspond to TRBD1 or TRBD2 (5 bases each). Germline V gene sequence: CDR1 SGHRS, CDR2 YFSETQ. The CDR3 covers 14 residues. The V gene lost 4 bases and the J gene lost 5 bases, with 14 bases spanning the gap. The CDR3: CASSPGSGEDTQYF. CDR3 coding DNA: TGCGCCAGCAGCCCAGGGAGTGGGGAAGATACGCAGTATTTT.

The V and J genes are TRBV28 and TRBJ2-7, with D unclear. V was pared by 4 bases and J by 2 bases, with 9 bases between. Germline V gene data show CDR1 as MDHEN and CDR2 as SYDVKM. This CDR3 is built from 13 residues. Written as DNA, the CDR3 is TGTGCCAGCAGTTCTAGTCCTGCCTACGAGCAGTACTTC. Translation gives CASSSSPAYEQYF. Variable domain in full (rest from reference TRBV28 and TRBJ2-7): DVKVTQSSRYLVKRTGEKVFLECVQDMDHENMFWYRQDPGLGLRLIYFSYDVKMKEKGDIPEGYSVSREKKERFSLILESASTNQTSMYLCASSSSPAYEQYFGPGTRLTVT.

This clonotype was seen more than once but under ten times. The chain recombines TRBV14 with TRBJ2-7; 8 nucleotides match TRBD2. Unmatched junction bases numbered 3, after V lost 0 bases and J lost 2 bases. This CDR3 contains 15 residues. CDR1 is SGHDN, CDR2 FVKESK, per germline. The CDR3 region has the DNA TGTGCCAGCAGCCAAGATGGAGCGGGAGCCTACGAGCAGTACTTC. As protein: CASSQDGAGAYEQYF.

V and J are TRBV6-2 or TRBV6-3 and TRBJ2-2; 12 nucleotides line up with TRBD1. This CDR3 has 14 amino acids. Per the germline V gene, CDR1 is MNHEY and CDR2 is SVGEGT. V was clipped by 8 bases and J by 2 bases; unmatched bases: 0. CDR3 protein: CASGTGGNTGELFF. CDR3 nucleotides: TGTGCCAGCGGGACAGGGGGCAACACCGGGGAGCTGTTTTTT.

This clonotype occurred many times. This chain joins TRBV7-3 and TRBJ2-3; D perhaps matches TRBD2 (6 bases). The ends were cut back, 1 base at V and 2 bases at J, with 16 bases in the middle. In germline, CDR1 is SGHTA, CDR2 FQGTGA. There are 17 residues in the CDR3. This chain's CDR3 is CASSLRASVGNTDTQYF. In nucleotides, the CDR3 is TGTGCCAGCAGCTTAAGGGCTAGCGTGGGGAACACAGATACGCAGTATTTT. Full variable domain (remainder filled in from reference TRBV7-3 and TRBJ2-3): GAGVSQTPSNKVTEKGKYVELRCDPISGHTALYWYRQSLGQGPEFLIYFQGTGAADDSGLPNDRFFAVRPEGSVSTLKIQRTERGDSAVYLCASSLRASVGNTDTQYFGPGTRLTVL.

The chain carries TRBV6-2 or TRBV6-3 and TRBJ1-5; D is possibly TRBD1 (5 bases). CDR1 is MNHEY and CDR2 is SVGEGT in the germline V gene. V lost 6 bases and J 0 bases, leaving 15 bases between the germline ends. The CDR3 sequence is 16 residues long. The CDR3 loop reads CASRHDRAYSNQPQHF. Here the CDR3 DNA reads TGTGCCAGCAGACACGACAGAGCTTATAGCAATCAGCCCCAGCATTTT.

This clonotype was seen repeatedly, ten times or more. This chain connects TRBV2 to TRBJ2-1, with 10 bases fitting TRBD2. Germline V gene lookup returns CDR1 SNHLY and CDR2 FYNNEI. Trimming took 5 bases from V and 5 from J; bases not matched to a gene: 3. The CDR3 consists of 14 residues. The CDR3 region is CASSRTSGNNEQFF. CDR3 bases: TGTGCCAGCAGTCGGACTAGCGGTAACAATGAGCAGTTCTTC.

At least ten counts were recorded for this clonotype. The V gene is TRBV12-3 or TRBV12-4, the J gene TRBJ2-3; TRBD1 matches at 9 bases. The V and J ends lost 3 bases and 3 bases, in that order; junction bases with no gene match: 4. The length of the CDR3 is 15 residues. CDR3 amino acids: CASSFGQGTTDTQYF. CDR3 in DNA: TGTGCCAGCAGTTTCGGACAGGGGACGACAGATACGCAGTATTTT.